The 26 T cell receptor beta chains given below trace back to one sample, sequenced in a study of T cell repertoires in cytomegalovirus infection. TCRdb re-analysed the reads in MiXCR, keeping a single row per CDR3 protein. The data contain approximately 250,000 distinct CDR3 sequences, roughly 9.1% of them seen just once; the ten biggest clones take up less than 15%. Sample: PBMCs. The receptors shown here come from a human donor in good health (CMV status not recorded). Some clones in this sample may be carry-over from other donors' samples.

This clonotype was seen a handful of times. This chain uses TRBV19 with TRBJ1-5, with D uncertain. Germline V gene data show CDR1 as LNHDA and CDR2 as SQIVND (reference sequence). V was shortened by 3 bases and J by 5 bases, with 11 bases between the two germline ends. The CDR3 length is 14 residues. DNA of the CDR3: TGTGCCAGTAGTATGGGGAGTCCAGATCAGCCCCAGCATTTT. Residues: CASSMGSPDQPQHF.

This clonotype was observed a few times. V is TRBV7-9 and J is TRBJ1-1, with unresolved D. The CDR3 sequence is 14 residues long. The V end lost 1 base, the J end lost 4 bases, and 10 bases lay between the germline ends. The germline V gene encodes CDR1 SEHNR and CDR2 FQNEAQ (reference sequence). This CDR3 reads CASSLGLPGTEAFF. The CDR3 coding sequence is TGTGCCAGCAGCTTAGGCCTACCGGGCACTGAAGCTTTCTTT.

This clonotype appeared many times. Germline is not matched at one junction end, which may reflect a read error. The V gene is TRBV5-3, the J gene TRBJ2-1, with TRBD2 matching 7 bases. TRBV5-3 is an open reading frame, and its role is uncertain. This CDR3 region has 19 residues. CDR3 region: CASSLVLAGVNSSYNEQFF. DNA of the CDR3: TGTGCCAGCAGCTTGGTACTGGCGGGAGTGAATAGCTCCTACAATGAGCAGTTCTTC.

This clonotype appeared many times. The rearrangement links TRBV7-2 to TRBJ2-7; D uncertain. V lost 6 bases and J 3 bases, leaving 15 bases between the germline ends. This CDR3 has 14 amino acids. CDR1 is SGHTA and CDR2 is FQGNSA in the germline V gene. Here the CDR3 DNA reads TGTGCCAGCAGGTGGCAAGTTCCTGACTACGAGCAGTACTTC. Protein: CASRWQVPDYEQYF.

This clonotype has just a few counts. V usage is TRBV23-1 and J usage is TRBJ1-1, with D tentatively TRBD1 (6 bases). TRBV23-1 is noted as an ORF with a role that remains uncertain. This CDR3 is built from 17 residues. V lost 4 bases and J 3 bases, leaving 21 bases between the germline ends. The DNA of the CDR3 is TGCGCCAGCAGTCCCGAACGGGGACAAAGGCTGGACACTGAAGCTTTCTTT. Encoded protein: CASSPERGQRLDTEAFF.

The chain joins TRBV20-1 to TRBJ1-1; D remains ambiguous. With 2 bases removed from V and 4 bases from J, the gap between germline ends came to 17 bases. The germline V gene encodes CDR1 DFQATT and CDR2 SNEGSKA (reference sequence). The CDR3 has 15 residues. Here the CDR3 reads CSARPRPERATEAFF. The CDR3 bases are TGCAGTGCTAGACCACGACCGGAAAGGGCCACTGAAGCTTTCTTT.

This clonotype was seen ten or more times. The rearrangement joins TRBV7-3 to TRBJ2-2; no clear D. The CDR3 spans 14 residues. Germline assignment: CDR1 SGHTA and CDR2 FQGTGA. Trimming removed 0 bases from V and 6 bases from J, with 8 bases in between. The CDR3 region is CASSLTSGAGELFF. The CDR3 bases are TGTGCCAGCAGCTTAACATCTGGGGCCGGGGAGCTGTTTTTT.

In this sample, this clonotype turned up many times. This chain uses TRBV27 with TRBJ2-7, with TRBD1 matching over 7 bases. Germline CDR1 MNHEY, CDR2 SMNVEV (reference sequence). This CDR3 is built from 13 residues. V was clipped by 6 bases and J by 2 bases; unmatched bases: 4. The CDR3 reads CASSSTGTYEQYF. Written as DNA, the CDR3 is TGTGCCAGCAGCTCGACAGGGACCTACGAGCAGTACTTC.

The sample holds many counts of this clonotype. The rearrangement links TRBV7-2 to TRBJ1-2; no firm D call. CDR3 size: 13 residues. Germline lookup yields CDR1 SGHTA and CDR2 FQGNSA. The V end lost 0 bases, the J end lost 3 bases, and 5 bases lay between the germline ends. The CDR3 bases are TGTGCCAGCAGCTTAGCCGAGGACTATGGCTACACCTTC. It encodes CASSLAEDYGYTF.

This chain uses TRBV7-9 with TRBJ2-1; 15 nucleotides line up with TRBD2. Unmatched junction bases numbered 8, after V lost 1 base and J lost 7 bases. Germline assignment: CDR1 SEHNR and CDR2 FQNEAQ (reference sequence). The CDR3 is 18 amino acids. The chain's CDR3 is CASSLGTSGGGIQNEQFF. CDR3 DNA: TGTGCCAGCAGCTTAGGGACTAGCGGGGGGGGGATTCAAAATGAGCAGTTCTTC.

This clonotype was observed many times. The genes are TRBV6-6 and TRBJ2-3, with D tentatively TRBD1 (6 bases). The V end lost 6 bases, the J end lost 0 bases, and 13 bases lay between the germline ends. CDR3 length: 15 residues. CDR1 MNHNY and CDR2 SVGAGI come from the germline V gene (reference sequence). The CDR3 sequence is CASRPRDTSTDTQYF. The CDR3 bases are TGTGCCAGCAGGCCCCGGGACACTAGCACAGATACGCAGTATTTT.

The V and J genes are TRBV19 and TRBJ2-5; 12 bases line up with TRBD2. The CDR3 runs 16 residues. Per germline, CDR1 LNHDA and CDR2 SQIVND (reference sequence). V gave up 3 bases and J gave up 2 bases; unmatched junction bases: 4. CDR3 residues: CASSIAGLAGQETQYF. In DNA, the CDR3 is TGTGCCAGTAGTATCGCCGGACTAGCGGGGCAAGAGACCCAGTACTTC. The whole variable domain, filled in from reference TRBV19 and TRBJ2-5, reads DGGITQSPKYLFRKEGQNVTLSCEQNLNHDAMYWYRQDPGQGLRLIYYSQIVNDFQKGDIAEGYSVSREKKESFPLTVTSAQKNPTAFYLCASSIAGLAGQETQYFGPGTRLLVL.

This clonotype was seen a few times. The rearrangement uses TRBV28 and TRBJ2-3; 7 nucleotides line up with TRBD2. V trimming: 2 bases; J trimming: 6 bases; junction bases outside the gene matches: 2. This CDR3 region has 13 residues. Germline CDR1 and CDR2: MDHEN and SYDVKM. The CDR3 is CASSLGEGDTQYF. The CDR3 DNA follows: TGTGCCAGCAGTTTAGGGGAGGGGGATACGCAGTATTTT.

This clonotype was picked up many times. The genes are TRBV7-2 and TRBJ1-2; TRBD1 matches at 8 bases. From germline, CDR1 is SGHTA and CDR2 FQGNSA. J lost 8 bases, V lost 5 bases, and 16 bases had no gene match. The CDR3 has 16 residues. The CDR3 sequence: CASSPRGGTGVRGYTF. The CDR3 coding sequence is TGTGCCAGCAGCCCCCGGGGTGGGACAGGCGTGAGGGGCTACACCTTC.

This clonotype came up many times. This chain joins TRBV7-2 and TRBJ2-5; D is perhaps TRBD2 (5 bases). Trimming shortened V by 8 bases and J by 0 bases, and 10 bases separated the two germline ends. The germline CDR1 and CDR2 sequences are SGHTA and FQGNSA. The CDR3 runs 13 residues. Here the CDR3 reads CASSRGYQETQYF. The CDR3, as DNA: TGTGCCAGCTCTCGAGGGTACCAAGAGACCCAGTACTTC.

This clonotype was counted at least ten times. This chain links TRBV12-3 or TRBV12-4 with TRBJ2-2; TRBD1 aligns across 9 bases. J was trimmed by 3 bases and V by 7 bases; bases with no gene match: 6. CDR3 length: 15 residues. The CDR3 reads CASTRDRVDTGELFF. In DNA form, the CDR3 reads TGTGCCAGCACCCGGGACAGGGTTGACACCGGGGAGCTGTTTTTT.

This chain uses TRBV3-1 with TRBJ1-6; a weak D match, TRBD1 (6 bases). Trimming left V 2 bases short and J 8 bases short, with 13 bases between. This CDR3 is built from 15 residues. Germline CDR1 reads LGHDT; CDR2 reads YNNKEL (reference sequence). CDR3 sequence: CASSQRARGHSPLHF. As DNA, the CDR3 is TGTGCCAGCAGCCAAAGGGCGCGGGGGCATTCACCCCTCCACTTT.

This clonotype was counted ten times or more. The V gene is TRBV7-2, the J gene TRBJ2-1; D is perhaps TRBD1 (7 bases). CDR3 length equals 12 residues. Trimming removed 1 base at V and 15 bases at J, with 13 bases between. Germline V lookup: CDR1 SGHTA, CDR2 FQGNSA. The DNA for the CDR3 is TGTGCCAGCAGCTTAGGGTCAGGGGGGCTGTTCTTC. Translated: CASSLGSGGLFF.

This clonotype was observed at least ten times. The rearrangement links TRBV7-8 to TRBJ2-3; 9 nucleotides line up with TRBD2. J gave up 3 bases and V 4 bases, and 5 bases lay outside the gene matches. The CDR3 sequence is 15 residues long. Germline V gene data show CDR1 as SGHVS and CDR2 as FQNEAQ. CDR3 sequence (DNA): TGTGCCAGCAGCTCAGGACTAGCGAGGACAGATACGCAGTATTTT. This gives the protein CASSSGLARTDTQYF.

Ten or more counts support this clonotype. This chain connects TRBV7-2 to TRBJ2-7, with 7 bases aligning to TRBD2. The junction had 16 bases not matched to a gene; V was cut back by 1 base and J by 7 bases. Germline lookup yields CDR1 SGHTA and CDR2 FQGNSA. The CDR3 extends over 17 amino acids. The CDR3 DNA follows: TGTGCCAGCAGCTTAGTAATCGCGGGAGCCAGAATTAGGGAGCAGTACTTC. Residues: CASSLVIAGARIREQYF.

The chain joins TRBV11-2 to TRBJ2-3; possible D gene TRBD1, 8 bases. V was pared by 8 bases and J by 5 bases, with 35 bases between. The CDR3 is 20 residues long. Germline CDR1 reads SGHAT; CDR2 reads FQNNGV. The CDR3 bases are TGTGCCAGCGGACGTTCTATAAGGCGGACAGGGACTACCTTGGGAGATACGCAGTATTTT. It codes for CASGRSIRRTGTTLGDTQYF.

This clonotype was seen many times. The V call is TRBV5-4, the J call TRBJ1-1, with TRBD1 matching over 8 bases. Germline loops: CDR1 SGHNT, CDR2 YYREEE (reference sequence). The CDR3 totals 18 residues. The junction had 14 bases not matched to a gene; V was cut back by 0 bases and J by 4 bases. The CDR3 DNA is TGTGCCAGCAGCTTGGGCCTAGGACAGGGTCGGGTTGGCACTGAAGCTTTCTTT. Translation gives CASSLGLGQGRVGTEAFF.

The chain carries TRBV5-1 and TRBJ2-1, with a tentative D call TRBD1 (5 bases). The CDR3 covers 15 residues. Trimming took 2 bases from V and 0 from J, leaving 9 bases between them. Germline-derived CDR1 and CDR2 are SGHRS and YFSETQ. Here the CDR3 reads CASSLGELSYNEQFF. CDR3 DNA: TGCGCCAGCAGCTTAGGGGAACTCTCCTACAATGAGCAGTTCTTC.

This clonotype showed up just a few times. V is TRBV12-3 or TRBV12-4 and J is TRBJ2-4, with TRBD2 identical over 12 bases. V lost 6 bases and J lost 0; bases outside the gene matches: 9. The CDR3 extends over 18 amino acids. The CDR3: CASSLGLAGSLAKNIQYF. In nucleotides, the CDR3 is TGTGCCAGCAGCCTAGGACTAGCGGGAAGCCTAGCCAAAAACATTCAGTACTTC.

This clonotype was detected only once. The genes are TRBV11-2 and TRBJ2-6, with D unresolved. From germline, CDR1 is SGHAT and CDR2 FQNNGV. CDR3 size: 15 residues. Deletions cut 5 bases from V and 2 bases from J, with 10 bases between. As DNA, the CDR3 is TGTGCCAGCAGCCCCTTTTTGGCTGGGGCCAACGTCCTGACTTTC. Its translation: CASSPFLAGANVLTF. Combining the CDR3 with reference TRBV11-2 and TRBJ2-6 gives the whole variable domain EAGVAQSPRYKIIEKRQSVAFWCNPISGHATLYWYQQILGQGPKLLIQFQNNGVVDDSQLPKDRFSAERLKGVDSTLKIQPAKLEDSAVYLCASSPFLAGANVLTFGAGSRLTVL.

Ten or more counts support this clonotype. This sequence joins TRBV28 and TRBJ2-1; 10 bases fit TRBD1. Germline V gives CDR1 MDHEN, CDR2 SYDVKM. Trimming cost V 2 bases and J 4 bases; bases outside gene matches: 5. The CDR3 sequence is 16 residues long. In DNA, the CDR3 is TGTGCCAGCAGTTTAAACCCGGGACAGGGGTACAATGAGCAGTTCTTC. Its translation: CASSLNPGQGYNEQFF.